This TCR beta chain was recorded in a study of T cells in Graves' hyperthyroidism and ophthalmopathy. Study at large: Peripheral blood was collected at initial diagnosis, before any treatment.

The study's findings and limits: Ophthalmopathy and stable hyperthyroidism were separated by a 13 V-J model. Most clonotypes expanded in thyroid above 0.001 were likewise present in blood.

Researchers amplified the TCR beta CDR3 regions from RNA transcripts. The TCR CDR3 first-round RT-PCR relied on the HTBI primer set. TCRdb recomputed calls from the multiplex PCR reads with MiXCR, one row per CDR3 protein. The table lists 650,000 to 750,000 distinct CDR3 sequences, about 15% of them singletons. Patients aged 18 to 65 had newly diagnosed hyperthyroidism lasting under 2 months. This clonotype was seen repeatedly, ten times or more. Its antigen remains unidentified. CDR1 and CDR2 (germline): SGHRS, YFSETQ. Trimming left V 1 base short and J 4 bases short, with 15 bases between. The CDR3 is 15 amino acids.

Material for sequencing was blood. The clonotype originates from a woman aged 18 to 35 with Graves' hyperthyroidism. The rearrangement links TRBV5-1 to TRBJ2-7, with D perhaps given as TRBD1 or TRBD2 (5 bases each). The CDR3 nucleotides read TGCGCCAGCAGCTTGATCCCTGGCAGGGAGTACGAGCAGTACTTC. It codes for CASSLIPGREYEQYF.